These 30 T cell receptor beta chains came from one sample sequenced in a study of CD8 T cells in Susac syndrome. A quantity of roughly 0.5 to 1 ug RNA underwent reverse transcription using random hexamers. Each CDR3 protein gets one entry after TCRdb re-called the immunoSEQ multiplex PCR reads with MiXCR. The sample shows 100,000 to 150,000 distinct CDR3 sequences, about 92% of them seen only once. The sequenced sample was CD8+ T cells from PBMCs. All receptors derive from a human donor with multiple sclerosis.

V and J are TRBV24-1 and TRBJ2-3; 8 bases map to TRBD2. CDR3 length: 13 residues. After removal of 3 bases from V and 10 bases from J, the junction contained 5 bases not matched to a gene. Per the germline V gene, CDR1 is KGHDR and CDR2 is SFDVKD. CDR3 amino acids: CATSDPAGGPQYF. In DNA form, the CDR3 reads TGTGCCACCAGTGATCCGGCGGGAGGTCCGCAGTATTTT.

V and J are TRBV12-3 or TRBV12-4 and TRBJ1-5; the D is unclear. V was shortened by 6 bases and J by 6 bases, with 9 bases between the two germline ends. The CDR3 length is 12 residues. For the CDR3, the DNA is TGTGCCAGCAGCACGGAGGCTCAGCCCCAGCATTTT. This encodes CASSTEAQPQHF.

The gene calls are TRBV4-2 and TRBJ1-1; D remains ambiguous. V lost 6 bases to trimming and J lost 6 bases, with 14 bases between them. The CDR3 consists of 13 residues. Germline CDR1 reads LGHNA; CDR2 reads YNFKEQ. CDR3 region: CASSITGVSEAFF. In DNA form, the CDR3 reads TGTGCCAGCAGTATAACCGGGGTCTCTGAAGCTTTCTTT.

This clonotype was seen a single time. The chain links TRBV5-5 to TRBJ2-1, with 11 bases fitting TRBD2. CDR1 and CDR2 from the germline V gene are SGHKS and YYEKEE (reference sequence). This CDR3 has 17 residues. Unmatched junction bases numbered 6, after V lost 0 bases and J lost 4 bases. CDR3 loop: CASSLASGLAAYNEQFF. CDR3 sequence (DNA): TGTGCCAGCAGCTTGGCCTCGGGACTAGCGGCATACAATGAGCAGTTCTTC.

The rearrangement links TRBV25-1 to TRBJ2-2, with 9 bases identical to TRBD1. From germline, CDR1 is MGHDK and CDR2 SYGVNS. With V trimmed by 3 bases and J by 6 bases, 5 bases remained unmatched. This CDR3 region has 15 residues. Written as DNA, the CDR3 is TGTGCCAGCAGTGATCCGGGACAGGGAGCCGGGGAGCTGTTTTTT. Translation gives CASSDPGQGAGELFF.

This rearrangement joins TRBV7-8 to TRBJ1-2; 7 bases agree with TRBD1. Germline V CDR1 and CDR2: SGHVS, FQNEAQ. The CDR3 is 13 residues long. Germline trimming cut 5 bases from V and 7 bases from J; bases unmatched to any gene: 7. CDR3 coding DNA: TGTGCCAGCAGCCAGGGGGTTGGGGGTGGCTACACCTTC. Translating it yields CASSQGVGGGYTF.

The chain combines TRBV2 with TRBJ1-1; weak D call: TRBD1 (5 bases). CDR1 and CDR2 (germline): SNHLY, FYNNEI. The V gene lost 6 bases and the J gene lost 8 bases, with 13 bases spanning the gap. The CDR3 loop spans 12 amino acids. The CDR3, as DNA: TGTGCCAGCAGGGGACCCGGTACCGAAGCTTTCTTT. Its translation is CASRGPGTEAFF.

The V call is TRBV5-8, the J call TRBJ2-3; TRBD2 is a possible D gene (7 bases). Germline V lookup: CDR1 SGHTS, CDR2 YDEGEE. V lost 0 bases and J 8 bases, leaving 10 bases between the germline ends. The CDR3 contains 13 residues. CDR3 DNA sequence: TGTGCCAGCAGCTTGGTGGGGGGGCGTACGCAGTATTTT. Translated, it gives CASSLVGGRTQYF.

The J gene is TRBJ2-1, the V gene TRBV12-5; unclear D gene. The CDR3 covers 12 residues. Germline loops: CDR1 LGHNT, CDR2 FRNRAP. V was trimmed by 1 base and J by 8 bases, leaving 6 bases between them. Here the CDR3 DNA reads TGTGCTAGTGGTTTGGGTTTCTATGAGCAGTTCTTC. Translation: CASGLGFYEQFF. The variable domain in full, completed from reference TRBV12-5 and TRBJ2-1, reads DARVTQTPRHKVTEMGQEVTMRCQPILGHNTVFWYRQTMMQGLELLAYFRNRAPLDDSGMPKDRFSAEMPDATLATLKIQPSEPRDSAVYFCASGLGFYEQFFGPGTRLTVL.

The chain joins TRBV29-1 to TRBJ1-2, with D possibly being TRBD1 (6 bases). The V and J ends lost 6 bases and 4 bases respectively, with 12 bases between them. Germline CDR1 and CDR2: SQVTM and ANQGSEA. The CDR3 contains 12 residues. CDR3 sequence reads: CSVLGGLYGYTF. The CDR3 coding sequence is TGCAGCGTCCTGGGGGGCCTCTATGGCTACACCTTC.

This chain links TRBV5-4 with TRBJ2-5; possibly TRBD1 for D (6 bases). Looked up from germline, CDR1 is SGHNT and CDR2 is YYREEE (reference sequence). Deletions cut 5 bases from V and 9 bases from J, with 14 bases between. The CDR3 runs to 12 residues. CDR3 in DNA: TGTGCCAGCAGTTCGAACAGGGAAGCCCAGTACTTC. It translates to CASSSNREAQYF.

This chain uses TRBV5-4 with TRBJ2-1, with D possibly TRBD2 on 6 matching bases. V was clipped by 4 bases and J by 5 bases, with 16 bases between them. Germline assignment: CDR1 SGHNT and CDR2 YYREEE (reference sequence). The CDR3 contains 15 residues. CDR3: CASSRRGGRDNEQFF. CDR3 bases: TGTGCCAGCAGCCGCCGGGGAGGCCGGGACAATGAGCAGTTCTTC.

This chain uses TRBV5-6 with TRBJ2-7; D may match TRBD1 or TRBD2 (5 bases each). Trimming shortened V by 7 bases and J by 5 bases, and 16 bases separated the two germline ends. The CDR3 has 13 residues. CDR1 and CDR2 from the germline V gene are SGHDT and YYEEEE. DNA of the CDR3: TGTGCCAGCGCCGGGGCCCCACTGGACGAGCAGTACTTC. Protein product: CASAGAPLDEQYF. Together with reference TRBV5-6 and TRBJ2-7, the CDR3 gives the full variable domain: DAGVTQSPTHLIKTRGQQVTLRCSPKSGHDTVSWYQQALGQGPQFIFQYYEEEERQRGNFPDRFSGHQFPNYSSELNVNALLLGDSALYLCASAGAPLDEQYFGPGTRLTVT.

The V and J genes are TRBV19 and TRBJ2-3; no definite D call. Germline values: CDR1 LNHDA, CDR2 SQIVND (reference sequence). The CDR3 sequence is 16 residues long. The V gene lost 6 bases and the J gene lost 0 bases, with 16 bases spanning the gap. This CDR3 reads CASRPSTGVSTDTQYF. In DNA form, the CDR3 reads TGTGCCAGTAGACCAAGCACCGGTGTGAGCACAGATACGCAGTATTTT.

This clonotype is a singleton in its sample. The V gene is TRBV3-1, the J gene TRBJ2-1; tentatively, D is TRBD2 (6 bases). Trimming removed 0 bases at V and 8 bases at J, with 11 bases between. This CDR3 is 14 amino acids long. In germline, CDR1 is LGHDT, CDR2 YNNKEL (reference sequence). The CDR3 DNA reads as TGTGCCAGCAGCCAAGAAGTGCGGGGCTATGAGCAGTTCTTC. It codes for CASSQEVRGYEQFF.

The rearrangement links TRBV20-1 to TRBJ2-2; D uncertain. The V and J ends lost 1 base and 8 bases respectively, with 14 bases between them. CDR3 size: 14 residues. Germline assignment: CDR1 DFQATT and CDR2 SNEGSKA (reference sequence). CDR3 coding DNA: TGCAGTGCTAGAGTGGGTGGGGAAGTAGGGGAGCTGTTTTTT. The encoded protein is CSARVGGEVGELFF.

The rearrangement uses TRBV25-1 and TRBJ2-1, with D tentatively TRBD2 (5 bases). This CDR3 has 15 residues. Germline V gene data show CDR1 as MGHDK and CDR2 as SYGVNS. Deletions cut 2 bases from V and 4 bases from J, with 12 bases between. The CDR3 DNA follows: TGTGCCAGCAGTGAAGCGTGGGCGGGTTACAATGAGCAGTTCTTC. It yields the protein CASSEAWAGYNEQFF.

The chain is built from TRBV27 and TRBJ1-1; 7 bases fit TRBD1. After removal of 6 bases from V and 4 bases from J, the junction contained 17 bases not matched to a gene. Germline V gene data show CDR1 as MNHEY and CDR2 as SMNVEV (reference sequence). This CDR3 is built from 17 residues. This chain's CDR3 is CASRTGTVGVVATEAFF. CDR3 nucleotide sequence: TGTGCCAGCAGAACCGGGACAGTCGGGGTTGTTGCCACTGAAGCTTTCTTT.

The chain has TRBV15 and TRBJ1-1; D not certain. V lost 1 base, J lost 1 base, and 4 bases lay in between. In germline, CDR1 is LNHNV, CDR2 YYDKDF (reference sequence). This CDR3 is 13 amino acids long. CDR3 nucleotide sequence: TGTGCCACCAGCAGAGGCGGGAACACTGAAGCTTTCTTT. Protein: CATSRGGNTEAFF.

The sample holds one count of this clonotype. The chain couples TRBV20-1 to TRBJ2-7; D call uncertain. This CDR3 is 13 amino acids long. The V end lost 3 bases, the J end lost 5 bases, and 14 bases lay between the germline ends. Looked up from germline, CDR1 is DFQATT and CDR2 is SNEGSKA (reference sequence). DNA for the CDR3: TGCAGTGCTAGGTCCCCACAGCCAAACGAGCAGTACTTC. Translation: CSARSPQPNEQYF.

V gene TRBV5-6 combines with J gene TRBJ2-1; D is perhaps TRBD1 or TRBD2 (5 bases each). Germline loops: CDR1 SGHDT, CDR2 YYEEEE. The length of the CDR3 is 16 residues. Trimming took off 3 bases at V and 6 bases at J, with 19 bases between the two ends. CDR3 DNA: TGTGCCAGCAGCTCGGGGACGGCCCACCGCTTCAATGAGCAGTTCTTC. Its translation: CASSSGTAHRFNEQFF.

The chain carries TRBV23-1 and TRBJ2-1; possibly TRBD1 or TRBD2 for D (5 bases each). TRBV23-1 is given ORF status, its function remaining uncertain. This CDR3 contains 15 residues. V was cut by 2 bases and J by 6 bases, with 14 bases left in between. The CDR3 spells CASSQNWDGGNEQFF. CDR3 DNA: TGCGCCAGCAGTCAAAATTGGGATGGGGGCAATGAGCAGTTCTTC.

The chain couples TRBV28 to TRBJ2-7; the D gene is possibly TRBD2 (6 bases). The ends were cut back, 5 bases at V and 4 bases at J, with 15 bases in the middle. The CDR3 extends over 14 amino acids. Germline V gives CDR1 MDHEN, CDR2 SYDVKM. CDR3 loop: CASSPASGTYEQYV. The CDR3 nucleotides read TGTGCCAGCAGTCCAGCCTCAGGGACTTACGAGCAGTACGTC.

The chain couples TRBV9 to TRBJ1-1; D is ambiguous. The V gene lost 3 bases and the J gene lost 2 bases, with 5 bases spanning the gap. This CDR3 is built from 12 residues. CDR1 is SGDLS, CDR2 YYNGEE, per germline. CDR3 nucleotides: TGTGCCAGCAGCGGGAGTAACACTGAAGCTTTCTTT. Translation gives CASSGSNTEAFF.

The chain couples TRBV7-9 to TRBJ2-3; D possibly corresponds to TRBD2 (5 bases). V was clipped by 5 bases and J by 5 bases, with 17 bases between them. The CDR3 is 15 residues long. The germline V gene encodes CDR1 SEHNR and CDR2 FQNEAQ (reference sequence). CDR3 coding DNA: TGTGCCAGCAGCATCCCCGGGATAACCCAAGATACGCAGTATTTT. It encodes CASSIPGITQDTQYF.

The CDR3, as DNA: TGTGCCAGCAGCCTAGGACTAGCGGGAATAGAGACCCAGTACTTC. Translated, it gives CASSLGLAGIETQYF. The genes are TRBV3-1 and TRBJ2-5; 12 nucleotides line up with TRBD2. Germline V gene lookup returns CDR1 LGHDT and CDR2 YNNKEL (reference sequence). This CDR3 has 15 residues. The trim removed 4 bases at V and 4 bases at J, leaving 4 bases unmatched.

The J gene is TRBJ2-3, the V gene TRBV30, with 8 bases that match TRBD2. V trimming: 4 bases; J trimming: 3 bases; junction bases outside the gene matches: 3. The CDR3 runs 13 residues. Germline V gene sequence: CDR1 GTSNPN, CDR2 SVGIG (reference sequence). The CDR3 is CAWTSGQTDTQYF. The CDR3 region has the DNA TGTGCCTGGACTAGCGGGCAAACAGATACGCAGTATTTT.

The chain combines TRBV12-3 or TRBV12-4 with TRBJ2-3; unclear D gene. The CDR3 is 17 residues long. Trimming removed 4 bases from V and 2 bases from J, with 19 bases in between. The CDR3 is CASSSSGINTFTDTQYF. As DNA, the CDR3 is TGTGCCAGCAGTTCCTCGGGTATCAATACCTTCACAGATACGCAGTATTTT.

CDR3 region: CASSEGRWGNQPQHF. CDR3 in DNA: TGTGCCAGCAGCGAGGGTAGATGGGGCAATCAGCCCCAGCATTTT. J is TRBJ1-5 and V is TRBV2; no definite D call. V lost 6 bases, J lost 2 bases, and 14 bases lay in between. Germline-derived CDR1 and CDR2 are SNHLY and FYNNEI. The CDR3 extends over 15 amino acids.

The V and J genes are TRBV27 and TRBJ1-1, with D possibly matching TRBD1 (5 bases). CDR3 length: 15 residues. Germline assignment: CDR1 MNHEY and CDR2 SMNVEV (reference sequence). V dropped 2 bases and J dropped 4 bases, with 14 bases sitting between them. DNA of the CDR3: TGTGCCAGCAGTTTAAGGCAGGGTCCTGGCACTGAAGCTTTCTTT. It specifies CASSLRQGPGTEAFF.